Each of the 5 T cell receptor beta chains below was sequenced from the same sample in a study of T cells in localized non-small cell lung cancer. Produced via immunoSEQ multiplex PCR; TCRdb's table is partial and in-frame only. The repertoire holds 29,000 or so clones, with around 90% as singletons. The sample was peripheral blood, taken before any cancer treatment. These receptors were collected from a female donor of 60 years or more with stage III squamous cell lung carcinoma.

The rearrangement joins TRBV7-9 to TRBJ1-1; no reliable D call. Germline CDR1 reads SEHNR; CDR2 reads FQNEAQ (reference sequence). Trimming cost V 6 bases and J 1 base, with 6 bases left between them. This CDR3 comprises 12 residues. The CDR3 loop is CASSSRNTEAFF. The CDR3 DNA follows: TGTGCCAGCAGTAGTAGGAACACTGAAGCTTTCTTT.

The genes are TRBV7-9 and TRBJ2-3; D is uncertain. This CDR3 is 14 amino acids long. Trimming left V 4 bases short and J 4 bases short, with 12 bases between. The germline V gene has CDR1 SEHNR and CDR2 FQNEAQ (reference sequence). The CDR3 coding sequence is TGTGCCAGCAGCTATGGTGCTAGACCAGATACGCAGTATTTT. This translates into CASSYGARPDTQYF. Complete variable domain (other parts from reference TRBV7-9 and TRBJ2-3): DTGVSQNPRHKITKRGQNVTFRCDPISEHNRLYWYRQTLGQGPEFLTYFQNEAQLEKSRLLSDRFSAERPKGSFSTLEIQRTEQGDSAMYLCASSYGARPDTQYFGPGTRLTVL.

This rearrangement joins TRBV7-2 to TRBJ1-5, with D unclear. The V end lost 5 bases, the J end lost 4 bases, and 12 bases lay between the germline ends. The CDR3 totals 14 residues. Germline V gives CDR1 SGHTA, CDR2 FQGNSA. The CDR3, as DNA: TGTGCCAGCAGCGTAGACGGATTTAATCAGCCCCAGCATTTT. Its protein is CASSVDGFNQPQHF. The full variable domain, with the rest looked up from reference TRBV7-2 and TRBJ1-5, is GAGVSQSPSNKVTEKGKDVELRCDPISGHTALYWYRQSLGQGLEFLIYFQGNSAPDKSGLPSDRFSAERTGGSVSTLTIQRTQQEDSAVYLCASSVDGFNQPQHFGDGTRLSIL.

The chain recombines TRBV29-1 with TRBJ2-5; 13 bases map to TRBD2. CDR1 and CDR2 from the germline V gene are SQVTM and ANQGSEA. CDR3 length: 13 residues. V gave up 8 bases and J gave up 4 bases; unmatched junction bases: 4. CDR3 in amino acids: CSSGLAGRETQYF. The DNA for the CDR3 is TGCAGCTCGGGACTAGCGGGACGAGAGACCCAGTACTTC.

The chain employs TRBV5-5 and TRBJ1-1; tentative D call: TRBD1 (5 bases). With 2 bases removed from V and 6 bases from J, the gap between germline ends came to 11 bases. The CDR3 spans 13 residues. CDR1 is SGHKS and CDR2 is YYEKEE in the germline V gene (reference sequence). The CDR3 DNA is TGTGCCAGCAGCTTAGGGACGGCCCCTGAAGCTTTCTTT. This sequence encodes CASSLGTAPEAFF. The full variable domain, completed using reference TRBV5-5 and TRBJ1-1, is DAGVTQSPTHLIKTRGQQVTLRCSPISGHKSVSWYQQVLGQGPQFIFQYYEKEERGRGNFPDRFSARQFPNYSSELNVNALLLGDSALYLCASSLGTAPEAFFGQGTRLTVV.